Listed below are T cell receptor beta chains from one sample, sequenced in a study of shared clonotypes between healthy human individuals. Repertoires were generated with immunoSEQ multiplex PCR, while TCRdb's copy carries only in-frame clones and drops some. The top ten hold roughly 1.1% of the sample, which has around 2,000,000 clones, about 95% seen once. The sequencing input was naive CD8+ T cells sorted from blood. The receptors originated from a man younger than 35 in good health. Each CDR3 is given with its conserved first and last residue. A D gene is named only where the DNA matches it firmly. Expanded clones are given a class, and other clones once, few, many or no size at all.

abundance,d_gene,j_gene,v_gene,CDR3nt,CDR3aa
NA,NA,TRBJ2-7,TRBV10-1,TGCGCCAGCAGCTCCGGGATCACCTACGAGCAGTACTTC,CASSSGITYEQYF
NA,NA,TRBJ2-2,TRBV30,TGTGCCTGGAGTAGTACAGGGAGGAACGGGGAGCTGTTTTTT,CAWSSTGRNGELFF
NA,NA,TRBJ2-2,TRBV5-8,TGTGCCAGCAGCTTTCGGGCCCCGAACACCGGGGAGCTGTTTTTT,CASSFRAPNTGELFF
NA,TRBD1,TRBJ2-7,TRBV5-4,TGTGCCAGCAGCTTCGGGACAGCTCTCTCCTACGAGCAGTACTTC,CASSFGTALSYEQYF
NA,NA,TRBJ2-7,TRBV7-9,TGTGCCAGCAGCCAGGGGCACCCGCACGAGCAGTACTTC,CASSQGHPHEQYF
NA,NA,TRBJ2-3,TRBV5-4,TGTGCCAGCAGGGGGCGCGGGACAGATACGCAGTATTTT,CASRGRGTDTQYF
NA,NA,TRBJ1-1,TRBV30,TGTGCCTGGAGTGTTAGCACTGAAGCTTTCTTT,CAWSVSTEAFF
NA,TRBD1,TRBJ1-5,TRBV6-1,TGTGCCAGCAGTGCAACCGGGACAGGGTCCTATAGCAATCAGCCCCAGCATTTT,CASSATGTGSYSNQPQHF
NA,NA,TRBJ2-2,TRBV27,TGTGCCAGCAGTTTTTTACAGGGTACGGGGCCAGTCGGGGAGCTGTTTTTT,CASSFLQGTGPVGELFF
NA,TRBD1,TRBJ1-2,TRBV28,TGTGCCAGCAGTTCCATCTATCTTACAGGGGTGGGAACTAATGGCTACACCTTC,CASSSIYLTGVGTNGYTF
NA,NA,TRBJ1-1,TRBV11-2,TGTGCCAGCAGCCATTGGACGGATACTGAAGCTTTCTTT,CASSHWTDTEAFF
NA,NA,TRBJ2-1,TRBV6-5,TGTGCCAGCAGTTCCCGGGGGAATGAGCAGTTCTTC,CASSSRGNEQFF
once,NA,TRBJ1-3,TRBV6-1,TGTGCCAGCAGTTGGGACCTGTCTGGAAACACCATATATTTT,CASSWDLSGNTIYF
NA,NA,TRBJ2-5,TRBV5-8,TGTGCCACCTGGGACAGGGAGTTAGCGGGGGGCATAAACCAAGAGACCCAGTACTTC,CATWDRELAGGINQETQYF
NA,NA,TRBJ2-5,TRBV27,TGTGCCAGCAGAACTTCAATGGGGTACTTCCAAGAGACCCAGTACTTC,CASRTSMGYFQETQYF